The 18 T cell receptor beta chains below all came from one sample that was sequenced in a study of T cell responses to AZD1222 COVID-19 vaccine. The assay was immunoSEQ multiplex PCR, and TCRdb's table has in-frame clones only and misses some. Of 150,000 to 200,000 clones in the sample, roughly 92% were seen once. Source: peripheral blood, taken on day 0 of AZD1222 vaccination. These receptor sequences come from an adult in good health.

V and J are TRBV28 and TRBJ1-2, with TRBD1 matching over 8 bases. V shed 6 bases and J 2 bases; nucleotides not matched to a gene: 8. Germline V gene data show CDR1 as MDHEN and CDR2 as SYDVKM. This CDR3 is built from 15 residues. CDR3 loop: CASSSRTGFNYGYTF. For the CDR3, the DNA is TGTGCCAGCAGCTCTAGGACAGGGTTCAACTATGGCTACACCTTC.

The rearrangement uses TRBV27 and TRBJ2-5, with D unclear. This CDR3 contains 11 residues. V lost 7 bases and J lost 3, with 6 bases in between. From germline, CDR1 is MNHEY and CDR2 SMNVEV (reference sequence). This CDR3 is CASTPKETQYF. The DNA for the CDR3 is TGTGCCAGCACCCCCAAAGAGACCCAGTACTTC.

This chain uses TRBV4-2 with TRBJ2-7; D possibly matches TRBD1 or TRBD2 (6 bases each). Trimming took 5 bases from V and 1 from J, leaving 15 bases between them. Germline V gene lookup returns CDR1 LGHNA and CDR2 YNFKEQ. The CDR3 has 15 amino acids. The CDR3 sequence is CASSKEGDKSYEQYF. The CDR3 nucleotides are TGTGCCAGCAGCAAGGAGGGGGACAAGTCCTACGAGCAGTACTTC.

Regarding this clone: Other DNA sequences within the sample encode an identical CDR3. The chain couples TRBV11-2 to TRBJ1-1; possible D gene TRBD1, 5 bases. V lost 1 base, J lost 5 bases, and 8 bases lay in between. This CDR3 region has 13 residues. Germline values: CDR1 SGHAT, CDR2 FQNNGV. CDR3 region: CASSLGGRTEAFF. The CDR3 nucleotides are TGTGCCAGCAGCTTAGGGGGCAGGACTGAAGCTTTCTTT.

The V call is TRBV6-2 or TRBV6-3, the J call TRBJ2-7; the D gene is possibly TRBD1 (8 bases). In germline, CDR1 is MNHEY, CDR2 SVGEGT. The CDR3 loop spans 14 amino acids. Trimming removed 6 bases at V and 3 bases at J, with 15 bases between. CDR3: CASSGQGGSYEQYF. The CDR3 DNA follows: TGTGCCAGCAGCGGACAGGGAGGGAGCTACGAGCAGTACTTC.

The CDR3 protein is CASSSQGYGKNIQYF. CDR3 sequence (DNA): TGTGCCAGCAGCTCACAGGGTTACGGCAAAAACATTCAGTACTTC. The chain uses TRBV16 and TRBJ2-4, with D tentatively TRBD1 (6 bases). The germline CDR1 and CDR2 sequences are KGHSY and FQNENV. Trimming took off 5 bases at V and 3 bases at J, with 14 bases between the two ends. The CDR3 has 15 amino acids.

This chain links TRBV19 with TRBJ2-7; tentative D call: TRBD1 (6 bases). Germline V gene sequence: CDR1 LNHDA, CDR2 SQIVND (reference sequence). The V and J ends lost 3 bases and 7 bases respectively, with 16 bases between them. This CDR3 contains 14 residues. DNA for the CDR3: TGTGCCAGTAGTATGGATCAGGGGTTCCGTGAGCAGTACTTC. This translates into CASSMDQGFREQYF.

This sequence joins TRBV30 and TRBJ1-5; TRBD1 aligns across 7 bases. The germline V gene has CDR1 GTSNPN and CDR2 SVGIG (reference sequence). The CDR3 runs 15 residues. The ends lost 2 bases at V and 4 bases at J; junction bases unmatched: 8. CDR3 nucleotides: TGTGCCTGGAGTAAGGACACAGGGGCAAATCAGCCCCAGCATTTT. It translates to CAWSKDTGANQPQHF.

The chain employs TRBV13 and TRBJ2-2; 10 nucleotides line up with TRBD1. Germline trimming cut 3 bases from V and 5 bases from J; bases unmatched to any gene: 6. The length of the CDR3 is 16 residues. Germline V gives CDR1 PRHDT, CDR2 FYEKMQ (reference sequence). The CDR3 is CASSFRDRGGTGELFF. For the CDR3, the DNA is TGTGCCAGCAGCTTCCGGGACAGGGGTGGAACCGGGGAGCTGTTTTTT.

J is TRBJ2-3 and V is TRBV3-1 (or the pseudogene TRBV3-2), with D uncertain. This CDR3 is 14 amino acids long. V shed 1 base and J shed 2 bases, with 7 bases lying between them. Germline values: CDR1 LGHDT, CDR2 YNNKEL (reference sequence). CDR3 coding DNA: TGTGCCAGCAGCCAAGCTGGGAACACAGATACGCAGTATTTT. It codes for CASSQAGNTDTQYF.

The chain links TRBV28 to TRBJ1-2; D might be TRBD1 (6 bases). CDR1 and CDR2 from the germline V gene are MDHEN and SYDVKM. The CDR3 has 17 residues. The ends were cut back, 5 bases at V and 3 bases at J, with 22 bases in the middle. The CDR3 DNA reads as TGTGCCAGCAGTATCACTCAGGGGAGGGCCCTACACTATGGCTACACCTTC. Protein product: CASSITQGRALHYGYTF.

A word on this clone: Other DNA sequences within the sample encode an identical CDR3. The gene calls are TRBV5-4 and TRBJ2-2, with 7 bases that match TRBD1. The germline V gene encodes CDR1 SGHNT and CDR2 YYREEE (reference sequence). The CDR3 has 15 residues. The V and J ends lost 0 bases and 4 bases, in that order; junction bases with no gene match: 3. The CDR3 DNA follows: TGTGCCAGCAGCTTGGGAGGGGGCGGCACCGGGGAGCTGTTTTTT. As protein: CASSLGGGGTGELFF. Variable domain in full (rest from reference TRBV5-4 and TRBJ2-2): ETGVTQSPTHLIKTRGQQVTLRCSSQSGHNTVSWYQQALGQGPQFIFQYYREEENGRGNFPPRFSGLQFPNYSSELNVNALELDDSALYLCASSLGGGGTGELFFGEGSRLTVL.

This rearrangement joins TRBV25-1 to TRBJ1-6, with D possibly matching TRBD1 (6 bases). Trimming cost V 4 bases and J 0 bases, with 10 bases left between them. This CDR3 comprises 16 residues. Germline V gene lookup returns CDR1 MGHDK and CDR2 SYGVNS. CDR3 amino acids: CASSVQTGSYNSPLHF. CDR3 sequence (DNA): TGTGCCAGCAGTGTTCAGACAGGCTCCTATAATTCACCCCTCCACTTT. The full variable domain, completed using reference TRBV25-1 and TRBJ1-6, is EADIYQTPRYLVIGTGKKITLECSQTMGHDKMYWYQQDPGMELHLIHYSYGVNSTEKGDLSSESTVSRIRTEHFPLTLESARPSHTSQYLCASSVQTGSYNSPLHFGNGTRLTVT.

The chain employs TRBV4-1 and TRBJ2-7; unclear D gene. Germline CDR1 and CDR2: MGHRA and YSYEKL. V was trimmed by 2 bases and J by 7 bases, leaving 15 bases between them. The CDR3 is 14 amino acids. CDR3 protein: CASSQIDNRWEQYF. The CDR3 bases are TGCGCCAGCAGCCAAATCGACAATAGGTGGGAGCAGTACTTC.

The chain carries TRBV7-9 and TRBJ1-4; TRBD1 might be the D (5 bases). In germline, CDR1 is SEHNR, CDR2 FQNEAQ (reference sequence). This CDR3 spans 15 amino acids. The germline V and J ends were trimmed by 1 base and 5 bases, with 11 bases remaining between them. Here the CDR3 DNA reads TGTGCCAGCAGCTTAGGGCAGGGTGTCAATGAAAAACTGTTTTTT. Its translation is CASSLGQGVNEKLFF.

CDR3 bases: TGCGCCAGCAGTCGAACCCGGGGATCCCAAGAGACCCAGTACTTC. As protein: CASSRTRGSQETQYF. This chain joins TRBV4-1 and TRBJ2-5; the D gene is possibly TRBD2 (5 bases). This CDR3 has 15 residues. Germline loops: CDR1 MGHRA, CDR2 YSYEKL. V was shortened by 6 bases and J by 1 base, with 15 bases between the two germline ends.

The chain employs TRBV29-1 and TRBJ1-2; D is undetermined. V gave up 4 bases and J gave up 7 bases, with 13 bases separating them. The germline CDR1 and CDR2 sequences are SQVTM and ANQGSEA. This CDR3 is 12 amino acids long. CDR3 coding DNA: TGCAGCGTTGGGTCGACCGTCGGTGGCTACACCTTC. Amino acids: CSVGSTVGGYTF.

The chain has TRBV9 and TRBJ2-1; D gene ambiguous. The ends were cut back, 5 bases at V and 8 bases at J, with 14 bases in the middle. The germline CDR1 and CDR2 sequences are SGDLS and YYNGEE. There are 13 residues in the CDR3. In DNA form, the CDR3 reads TGTGCCAGCAGGAGAGACGGCCGGTATGAGCAGTTCTTC. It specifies CASRRDGRYEQFF.